A selection of T cell receptor beta chains follows, all from one sample in a study of blood T cell repertoires in COVID-19. Sequencing was performed with immunoSEQ multiplex PCR; in TCRdb, only in-frame clones are kept and a portion is missing. The sample gives roughly 60,000 clones, more than 80% of which show up once; approximately 15% is in the top ten. Sequencing was performed on peripheral blood. These receptors originate from a man aged 80 or over with acute or convalescent COVID-19. Each CDR3 is given with its conserved first and last residue. The order of the fields is J gene, V gene, CDR3 protein.

TRBJ1-6 | TRBV7-8 | CASSLSSRGGQRRNSPLHF
TRBJ2-2 | TRBV9 | CASSVSSNTGELFF
TRBJ2-7 | TRBV9 | CASSPSPGQGVYEQYF
TRBJ2-7 | TRBV30 | CAGGERATYEQYF
TRBJ1-4 | TRBV29-1 | CSVGLRGAQLFF
TRBJ2-5 | TRBV5-1 | CASSLIAGRKTQYF
TRBJ1-5 | TRBV3-1/TRBV3-2 | CASSPDNNQPQHF
TRBJ1-4 | TRBV11-2 | CASSAGQGGNEKLFF
TRBJ1-1 | TRBV19 | CASSPVPGQGTSAEAFF
TRBJ2-2 | TRBV2 | CASRRQGSGELFF
TRBJ2-4 | TRBV18 | CASSLRDRGRGNIQYF
TRBJ2-7 | TRBV6-5 | CASSPWAAGSEQYF
TRBJ2-2 | TRBV2 | CASIGGGASSGELFF
TRBJ1-1 | TRBV6-6 | CASAIHRELNTEAFF
TRBJ2-5 | TRBV5-1 | CATRANQETQYF
TRBJ1-1 | TRBV18 | CASSNQRRGHGTEAFF
TRBJ1-1 | TRBV5-5 | CASSPQSNTEAFF
TRBJ2-3 | TRBV13 | CASRHTSGGASWRDTQYF
TRBJ1-4 | TRBV18 | CASSPTRDEKLFF
TRBJ2-2 | TRBV11-2 | CASSLGRGATGELFF
TRBJ2-1 | TRBV6-5 | CASSRGGVSYNEQFF
TRBJ1-1 | TRBV18 | CASSPVGQKVSAEAFF
TRBJ1-1 | TRBV14 | CASSQNRQEVAFF
TRBJ2-3 | TRBV5-8 | CASSWGQGARDTQYF
TRBJ1-4 | TRBV9 | CASSTSGTENEKLFF
TRBJ1-2 | TRBV6-5 | CASSRSRHSNYGYTF
TRBJ2-5 | TRBV11-3 | CASSWRPETQYF
TRBJ1-2 | TRBV10-3 | CAIRKDRANYGYTF
TRBJ1-6 | TRBV20-1 | CSASVQGSPGDSPLHF
TRBJ2-1 | TRBV24-1 | CATSAGSGRNEQFF
TRBJ2-3 | TRBV19 | CASSLASGDLDTQYF
TRBJ1-1 | TRBV25-1 | CASSPRQTLNTEAFF
TRBJ1-1 | TRBV12-3/TRBV12-4 | CASSRGTEAFF
TRBJ2-5 | TRBV18 | CASSRPGLAGQQKTQYF
TRBJ1-1 | TRBV12-3/TRBV12-4 | CASSLTADTEAFF
TRBJ1-2 | TRBV14 | CASSQAAGTAFPYGYTF
TRBJ2-3 | TRBV6-1 | CASSDGRDSSTDTQYF
TRBJ1-2 | TRBV6-5 | CASRLRGNYGYTF
TRBJ2-1 | TRBV4-2 | CASSHPSGGASYNEQFF
TRBJ2-7 | TRBV5-1 | CASSPGDRIEQYF
TRBJ1-2 | TRBV29-1 | CSVEQNYGYTF
TRBJ2-3 | TRBV2 | CASMEVGGTTDTQYF
TRBJ1-1 | TRBV6-5 | CASTVSDGAFF
TRBJ1-5 | TRBV5-8 | CASSLNTNQPQHF
TRBJ1-1 | TRBV7-2 | CASSLTWQRVEAFF
TRBJ1-6 | TRBV7-9 | CASSFGGDSPLHF
TRBJ2-7 | TRBV7-8 | CASSAGQYAGHEQYF
TRBJ1-3 | TRBV11-2 | CASSLDMAGGNTIYF
TRBJ1-6 | TRBV12-3/TRBV12-4 | CASSLAGNSPLHF
TRBJ1-1 | TRBV12-3/TRBV12-4 | CASSSPVRAEAFF
TRBJ1-1 | TRBV18 | CASSSRVTDTEAFF
TRBJ1-2 | TRBV5-5 | CASSLEGRPYGYTF
TRBJ2-3 | TRBV12-5 | CASGSRGDEPDTQYF